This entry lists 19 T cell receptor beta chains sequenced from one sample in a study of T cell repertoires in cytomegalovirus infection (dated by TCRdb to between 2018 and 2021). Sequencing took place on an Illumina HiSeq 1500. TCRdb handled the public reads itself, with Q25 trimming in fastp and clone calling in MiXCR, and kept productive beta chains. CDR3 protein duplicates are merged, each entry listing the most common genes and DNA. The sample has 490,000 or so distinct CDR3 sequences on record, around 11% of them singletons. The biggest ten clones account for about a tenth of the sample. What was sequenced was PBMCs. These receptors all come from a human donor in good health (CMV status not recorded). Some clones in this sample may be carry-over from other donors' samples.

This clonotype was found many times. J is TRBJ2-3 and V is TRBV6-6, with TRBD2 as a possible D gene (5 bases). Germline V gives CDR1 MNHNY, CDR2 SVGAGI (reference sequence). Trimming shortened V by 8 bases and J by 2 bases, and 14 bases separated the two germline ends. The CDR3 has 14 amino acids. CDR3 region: CASAPIRDTDTQYF. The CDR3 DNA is TGTGCCAGCGCGCCGATCCGGGACACAGATACGCAGTATTTT.

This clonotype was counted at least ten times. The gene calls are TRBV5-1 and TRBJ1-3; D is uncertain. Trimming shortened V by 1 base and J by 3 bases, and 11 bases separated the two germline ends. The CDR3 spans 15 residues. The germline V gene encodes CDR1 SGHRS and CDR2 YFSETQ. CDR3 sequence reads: CASSLSRAYGNTIYF. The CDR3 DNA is TGCGCCAGCAGCTTGAGTCGGGCTTATGGAAACACCATATATTTT.

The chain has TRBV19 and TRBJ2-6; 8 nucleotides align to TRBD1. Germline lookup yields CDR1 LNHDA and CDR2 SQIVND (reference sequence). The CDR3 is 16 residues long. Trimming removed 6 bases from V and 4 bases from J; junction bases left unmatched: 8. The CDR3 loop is CASSATGAGGANVLTF. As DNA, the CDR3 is TGTGCCAGTAGCGCGACAGGGGCGGGAGGGGCCAACGTCCTGACTTTC.

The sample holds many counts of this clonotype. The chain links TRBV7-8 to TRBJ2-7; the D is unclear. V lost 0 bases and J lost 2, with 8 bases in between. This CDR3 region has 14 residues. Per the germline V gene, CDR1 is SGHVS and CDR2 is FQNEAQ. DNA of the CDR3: TGTGCCAGCAGCTTAGCTGGGGATCCCTACGAGCAGTACTTC. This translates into CASSLAGDPYEQYF.

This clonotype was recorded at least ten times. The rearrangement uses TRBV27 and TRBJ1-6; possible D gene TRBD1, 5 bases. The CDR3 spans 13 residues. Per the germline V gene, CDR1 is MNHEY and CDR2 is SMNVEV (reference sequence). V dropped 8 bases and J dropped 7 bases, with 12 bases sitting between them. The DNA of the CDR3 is TGTGCCAGCCGACAGACTGGGAATTCACCCCTCCACTTT. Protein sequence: CASRQTGNSPLHF.

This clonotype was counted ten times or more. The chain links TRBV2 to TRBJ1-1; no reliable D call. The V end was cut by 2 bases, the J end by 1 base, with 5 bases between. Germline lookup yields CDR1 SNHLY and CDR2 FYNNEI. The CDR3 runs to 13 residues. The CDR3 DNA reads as TGTGCCAGCAGTGAAACGGGGAACACTGAAGCTTTCTTT. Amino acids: CASSETGNTEAFF.

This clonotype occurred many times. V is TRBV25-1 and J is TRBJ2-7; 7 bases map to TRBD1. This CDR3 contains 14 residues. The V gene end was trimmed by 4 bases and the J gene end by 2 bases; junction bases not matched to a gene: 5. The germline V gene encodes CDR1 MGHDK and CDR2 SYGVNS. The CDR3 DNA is TGTGCCAGCAGTGGGGACAGCCTACCCTACGAGCAGTACTTC. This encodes CASSGDSLPYEQYF.

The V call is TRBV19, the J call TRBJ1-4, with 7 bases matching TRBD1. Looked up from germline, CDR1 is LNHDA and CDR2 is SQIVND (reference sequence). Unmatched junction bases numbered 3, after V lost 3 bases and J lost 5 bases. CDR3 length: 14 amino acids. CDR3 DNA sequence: TGTGCCAGTAGTATGGGACAGTTCAATGAAAAACTGTTTTTT. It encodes CASSMGQFNEKLFF.

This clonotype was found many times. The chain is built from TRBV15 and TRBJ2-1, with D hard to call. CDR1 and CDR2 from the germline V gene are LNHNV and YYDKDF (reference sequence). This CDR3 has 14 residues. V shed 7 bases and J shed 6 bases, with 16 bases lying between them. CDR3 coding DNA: TGTGCCACCATAAGACATCCTATGAGCAATGAGCAGTTCTTC. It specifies CATIRHPMSNEQFF.

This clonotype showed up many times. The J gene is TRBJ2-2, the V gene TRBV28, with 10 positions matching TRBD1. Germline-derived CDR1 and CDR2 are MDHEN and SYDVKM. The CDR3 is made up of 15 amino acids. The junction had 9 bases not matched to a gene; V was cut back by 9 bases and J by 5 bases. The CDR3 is CARDIDRGLTGELFF. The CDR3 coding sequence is TGTGCCAGGGATATTGACAGGGGGCTTACCGGGGAGCTGTTTTTT.

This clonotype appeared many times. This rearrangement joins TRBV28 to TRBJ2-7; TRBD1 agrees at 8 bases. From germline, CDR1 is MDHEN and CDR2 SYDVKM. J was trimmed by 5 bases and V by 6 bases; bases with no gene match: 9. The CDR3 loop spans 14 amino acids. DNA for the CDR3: TGTGCCAGCAGCTTACTCGGGACAGGCGACGAGCAGTACTTC. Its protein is CASSLLGTGDEQYF.

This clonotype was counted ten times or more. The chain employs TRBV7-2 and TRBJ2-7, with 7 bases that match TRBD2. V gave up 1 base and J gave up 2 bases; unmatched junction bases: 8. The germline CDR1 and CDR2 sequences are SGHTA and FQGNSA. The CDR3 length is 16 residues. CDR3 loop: CASSLGDYERTYEQYF. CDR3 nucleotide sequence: TGTGCCAGCAGCTTAGGGGACTACGAGCGGACCTACGAGCAGTACTTC.

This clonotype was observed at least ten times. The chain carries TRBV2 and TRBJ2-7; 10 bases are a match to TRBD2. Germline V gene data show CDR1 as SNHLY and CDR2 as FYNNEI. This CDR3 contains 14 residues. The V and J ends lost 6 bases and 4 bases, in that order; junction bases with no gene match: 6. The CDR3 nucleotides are TGTGCCAGCAGGAAGGGGGGACTAGCGTACGAGCAGTACTTC. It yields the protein CASRKGGLAYEQYF.

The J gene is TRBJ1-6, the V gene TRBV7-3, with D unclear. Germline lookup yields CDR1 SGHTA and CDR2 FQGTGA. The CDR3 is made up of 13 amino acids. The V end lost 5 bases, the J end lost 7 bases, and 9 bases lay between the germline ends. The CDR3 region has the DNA TGTGCCAGCAGCCCCAATGGGAATTCACCCCTCCACTTT. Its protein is CASSPNGNSPLHF.

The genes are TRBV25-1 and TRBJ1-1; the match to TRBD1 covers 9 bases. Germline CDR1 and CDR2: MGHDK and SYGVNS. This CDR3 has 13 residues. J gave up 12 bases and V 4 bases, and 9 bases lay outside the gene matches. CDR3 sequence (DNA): TGTGCCAGCAGTGCCAACGACAGGGGGGAAACTTTCTTT. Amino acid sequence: CASSANDRGETFF.

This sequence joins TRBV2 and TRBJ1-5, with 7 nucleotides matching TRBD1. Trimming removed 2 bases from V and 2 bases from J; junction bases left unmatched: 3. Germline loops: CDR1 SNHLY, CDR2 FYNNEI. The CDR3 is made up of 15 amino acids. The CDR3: CASSEQGVGNQPQHF. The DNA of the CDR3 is TGTGCCAGCAGTGAACAGGGGGTAGGCAATCAGCCCCAGCATTTT.

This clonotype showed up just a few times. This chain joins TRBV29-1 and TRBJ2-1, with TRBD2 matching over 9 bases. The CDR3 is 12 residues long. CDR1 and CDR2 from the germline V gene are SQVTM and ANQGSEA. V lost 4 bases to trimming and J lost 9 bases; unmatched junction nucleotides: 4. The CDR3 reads CSVGLAGIEQFF. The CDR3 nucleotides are TGCAGCGTTGGGCTAGCGGGGATTGAGCAGTTCTTC.

This CDR3 reads CATLGASDTGELFF. DNA of the CDR3: TGCGCCACCTTAGGGGCTTCGGACACCGGGGAGCTGTTTTTT. This sequence joins TRBV23-1 and TRBJ2-2; TRBD1 is a possible D gene (5 bases). TRBV23-1 is reported as an ORF; its role is uncertain. Trimming removed 10 bases at V and 3 bases at J, with 15 bases between. The CDR3 covers 14 residues.

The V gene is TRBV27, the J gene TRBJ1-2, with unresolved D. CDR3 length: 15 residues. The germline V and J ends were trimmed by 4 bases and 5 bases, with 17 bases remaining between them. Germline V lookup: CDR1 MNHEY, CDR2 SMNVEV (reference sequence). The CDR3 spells CASSSTLDLGYGYTF. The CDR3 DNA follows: TGTGCCAGCAGTTCCACCCTTGACCTGGGGTATGGCTACACCTTC.